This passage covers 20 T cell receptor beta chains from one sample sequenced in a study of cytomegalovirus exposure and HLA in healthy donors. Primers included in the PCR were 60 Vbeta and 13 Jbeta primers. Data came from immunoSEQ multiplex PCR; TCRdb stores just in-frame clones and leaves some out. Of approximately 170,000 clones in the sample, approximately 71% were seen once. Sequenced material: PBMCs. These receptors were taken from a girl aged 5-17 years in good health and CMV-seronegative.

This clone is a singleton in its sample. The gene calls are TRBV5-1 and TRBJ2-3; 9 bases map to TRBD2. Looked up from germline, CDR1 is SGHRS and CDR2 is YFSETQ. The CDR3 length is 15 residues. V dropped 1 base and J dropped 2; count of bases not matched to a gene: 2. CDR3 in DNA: TGCGCCAGCAGCTTGACTAGCGGGTACACAGATACGCAGTATTTT. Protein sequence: CASSLTSGYTDTQYF.

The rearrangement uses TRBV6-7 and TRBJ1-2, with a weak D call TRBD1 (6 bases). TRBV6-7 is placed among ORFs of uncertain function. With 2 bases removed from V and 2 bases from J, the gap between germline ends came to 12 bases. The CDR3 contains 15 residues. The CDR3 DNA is TGTGCCAGCAGTTACGTTTGCACAGGGAACTATGGCTACACCTTC. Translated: CASSYVCTGNYGYTF.

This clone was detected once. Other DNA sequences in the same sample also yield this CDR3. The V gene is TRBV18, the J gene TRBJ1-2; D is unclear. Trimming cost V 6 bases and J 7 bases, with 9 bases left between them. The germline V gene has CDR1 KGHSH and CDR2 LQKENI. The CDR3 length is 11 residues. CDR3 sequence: CASSPGSGYTF. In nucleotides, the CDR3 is TGTGCCAGCTCCCCTGGCTCTGGCTACACCTTC. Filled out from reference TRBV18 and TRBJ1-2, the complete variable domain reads NAGVMQNPRHLVRRRGQEARLRCSPMKGHSHVYWYRQLPEEGLKFMVYLQKENIIDESGMPKERFSAEFPKEGPSILRIQQVVRGDSAAYFCASSPGSGYTFGSGTRLTVV.

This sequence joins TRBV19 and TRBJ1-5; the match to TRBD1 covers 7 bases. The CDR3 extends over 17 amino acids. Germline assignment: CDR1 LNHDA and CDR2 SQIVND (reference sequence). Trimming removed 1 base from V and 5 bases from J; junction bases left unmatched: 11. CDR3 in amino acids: CASSIVPGTATYQPQHF. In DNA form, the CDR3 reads TGTGCCAGTAGTATAGTTCCTGGGACAGCAACCTATCAGCCCCAGCATTTT. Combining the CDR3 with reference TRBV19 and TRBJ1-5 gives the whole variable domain DGGITQSPKYLFRKEGQNVTLSCEQNLNHDAMYWYRQDPGQGLRLIYYSQIVNDFQKGDIAEGYSVSREKKESFPLTVTSAQKNPTAFYLCASSIVPGTATYQPQHFGDGTRLSIL.

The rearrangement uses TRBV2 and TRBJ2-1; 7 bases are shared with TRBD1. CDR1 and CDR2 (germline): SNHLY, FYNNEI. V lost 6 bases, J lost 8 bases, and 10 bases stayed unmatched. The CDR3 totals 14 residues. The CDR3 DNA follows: TGTGCCAGCAGCTACAGGGGCGGGCGGGATGAGCAGTTCTTC. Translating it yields CASSYRGGRDEQFF.

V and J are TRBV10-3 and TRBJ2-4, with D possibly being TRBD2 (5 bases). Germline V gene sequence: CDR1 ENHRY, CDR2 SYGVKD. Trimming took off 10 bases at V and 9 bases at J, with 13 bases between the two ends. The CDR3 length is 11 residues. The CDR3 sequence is CATSSRGIQYF. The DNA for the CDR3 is TGTGCCACCTCTTCCCGGGGCATTCAGTACTTC.

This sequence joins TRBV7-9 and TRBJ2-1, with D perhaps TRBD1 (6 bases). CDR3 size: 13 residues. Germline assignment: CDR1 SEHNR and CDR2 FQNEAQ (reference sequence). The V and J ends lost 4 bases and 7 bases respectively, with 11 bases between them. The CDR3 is CASSSHRVNEQFF. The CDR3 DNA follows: TGTGCCAGCAGCTCACACAGGGTTAATGAGCAGTTCTTC.

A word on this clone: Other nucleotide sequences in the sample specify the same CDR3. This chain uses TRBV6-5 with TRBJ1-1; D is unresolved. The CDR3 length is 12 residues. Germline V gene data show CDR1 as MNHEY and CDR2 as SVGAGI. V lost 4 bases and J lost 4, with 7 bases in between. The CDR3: CASSLTGTEAFF. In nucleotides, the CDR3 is TGTGCCAGCAGTTTAACCGGCACTGAAGCTTTCTTT.

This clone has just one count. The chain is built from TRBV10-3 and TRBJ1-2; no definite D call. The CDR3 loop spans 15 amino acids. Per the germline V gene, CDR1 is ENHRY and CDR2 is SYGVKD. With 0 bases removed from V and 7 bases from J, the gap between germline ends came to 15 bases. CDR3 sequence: CAISESKPAARGYTF. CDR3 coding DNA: TGTGCCATCAGTGAGTCGAAGCCGGCGGCGCGTGGCTACACCTTC.

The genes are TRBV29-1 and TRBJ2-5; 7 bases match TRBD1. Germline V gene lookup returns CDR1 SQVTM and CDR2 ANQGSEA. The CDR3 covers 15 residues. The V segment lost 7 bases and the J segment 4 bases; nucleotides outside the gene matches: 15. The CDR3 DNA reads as TGCAGCGCCAGCCAGGGGGACCCCCGAGGAGAGACCCAGTACTTC. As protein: CSASQGDPRGETQYF.

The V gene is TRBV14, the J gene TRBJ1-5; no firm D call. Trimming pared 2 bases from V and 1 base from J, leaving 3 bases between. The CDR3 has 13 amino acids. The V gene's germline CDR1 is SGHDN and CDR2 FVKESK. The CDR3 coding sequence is TGTGCCAGCAGCCAATCGAGCAATCAGCCCCAGCATTTT. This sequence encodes CASSQSSNQPQHF.

CDR3 amino acids: CASSERAGYGYTF. The DNA for the CDR3 is TGTGCCAGCAGTGAAAGGGCAGGGTATGGCTACACCTTC. The V gene is TRBV25-1, the J gene TRBJ1-2; tentative D call: TRBD1 (5 bases). The length of the CDR3 is 13 residues. V was shortened by 2 bases and J by 5 bases, with 9 bases between the two germline ends. Germline values: CDR1 MGHDK, CDR2 SYGVNS.

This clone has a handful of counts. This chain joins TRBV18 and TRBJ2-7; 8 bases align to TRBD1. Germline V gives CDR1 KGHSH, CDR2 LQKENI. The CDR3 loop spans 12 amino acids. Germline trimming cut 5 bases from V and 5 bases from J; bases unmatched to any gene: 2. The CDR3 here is CASSKQGDEQYF. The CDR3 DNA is TGTGCCAGCTCAAAACAGGGGGACGAGCAGTACTTC.

CDR3 sequence reads: CASSLGRMAGEKLFF. CDR3 nucleotides: TGCGCCAGCAGCTTGGGCCGGATGGCGGGTGAAAAACTGTTTTTT. The V call is TRBV5-1, the J call TRBJ1-4, with unresolved D. Germline V CDR1 and CDR2: SGHRS, YFSETQ. This CDR3 is built from 15 residues. Trimming stripped 0 bases from V and 7 bases from J, with 13 bases between.

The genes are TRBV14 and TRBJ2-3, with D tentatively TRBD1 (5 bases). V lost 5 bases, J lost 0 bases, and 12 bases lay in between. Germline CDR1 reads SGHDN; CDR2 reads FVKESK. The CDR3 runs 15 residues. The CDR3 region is CASSKTGFSTDTQYF. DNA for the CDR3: TGTGCCAGCAGCAAAACAGGATTTAGCACAGATACGCAGTATTTT.

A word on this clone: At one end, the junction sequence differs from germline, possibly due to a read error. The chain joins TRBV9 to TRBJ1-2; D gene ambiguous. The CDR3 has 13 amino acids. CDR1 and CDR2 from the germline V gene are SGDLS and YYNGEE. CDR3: CASSTPGFPGHTF. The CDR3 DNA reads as TGTGCCAGCAGCACCCCGGGATTTCCTGGCCACACCTTC.

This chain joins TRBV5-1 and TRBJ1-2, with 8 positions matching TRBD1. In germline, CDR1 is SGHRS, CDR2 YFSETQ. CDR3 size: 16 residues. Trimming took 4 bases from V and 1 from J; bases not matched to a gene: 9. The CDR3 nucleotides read TGCGCCAGCAGCCCCCAGACTGGACAGGGTAACTATGGCTACACCTTC. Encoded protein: CASSPQTGQGNYGYTF.

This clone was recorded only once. CDR3 in DNA: TGCGCCAGCAGCTTGAAATCTGAAGAGACCCAGTACTTC. The encoded protein is CASSLKSEETQYF. The chain is built from TRBV5-1 and TRBJ2-5; D is undetermined. Germline values: CDR1 SGHRS, CDR2 YFSETQ. The V end was cut by 1 base, the J end by 3 bases, with 7 bases between. This CDR3 comprises 13 residues.

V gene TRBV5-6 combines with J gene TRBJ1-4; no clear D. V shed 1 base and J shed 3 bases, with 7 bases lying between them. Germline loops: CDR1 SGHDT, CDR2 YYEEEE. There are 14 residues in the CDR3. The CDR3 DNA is TGTGCCAGCAGCTTGATCGACTCTAATGAAAAACTGTTTTTT. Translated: CASSLIDSNEKLFF.

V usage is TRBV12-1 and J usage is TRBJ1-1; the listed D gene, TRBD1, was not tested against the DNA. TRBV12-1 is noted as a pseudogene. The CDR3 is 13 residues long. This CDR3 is CASSFFSRTEAFF. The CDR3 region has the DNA TGTGCCAGCAGCTTTTTCTCGAGGACAGAAGCTTTCTTT.